This TCR beta chain was retrieved from a study of beta chain features in type 1 diabetes. Overall study: Regarding age, gender and cell yields, patients proved similar to healthy donors.

Every isolated RNA sample was fully reverse transcribed, so sequencing captured expressed TCRB transcripts. Sequenced by immunoSEQ multiplex PCR; TCRdb stores in-frame clones only, minus some. Of 150,000 to 200,000 clones in the sample, roughly 9% were seen once. As to this clone: The target antigen is unknown.

The CDR3 length is 15 residues. Germline assignment: CDR1 KGHSH and CDR2 LQKENI. V was trimmed by 5 bases and J by 9 bases, leaving 22 bases between them. Study-level points and caveats: TCRB CDR3s from Type 1 diabetes patients were moderately but significantly shorter in all four CD4+ subsets. In type 1 diabetes patients, VDJ junctions had fewer insertions; deletions at these junctions were more frequent.

Sequences were obtained from central memory CD4+ T cells from blood. The rearrangement uses TRBV18 and TRBJ1-1; D is unresolved. The origin of this receptor is a woman in her 30s with type 1 diabetes. The CDR3 loop is CASSAQRKEGMKAFF. In DNA, the CDR3 is TGTGCCAGCTCAGCCCAACGAAAAGAGGGCATGAAAGCTTTCTTT.